Listed below are T cell receptor beta chains from one sample, sequenced in a study of blood T cell repertoires in COVID-19. Sequencing used immunoSEQ multiplex PCR; TCRdb keeps in-frame clones, though not all of them. The sample consists of over 150,000 clones, just over 85% of them appearing once. Material: peripheral blood. The receptors originated from a man between 45 and 60 years old with active or convalescent COVID-19. CDR3s include the opening cysteine and the closing phenylalanine or tryptophan. D genes are given only for firm matches. Expanded clones are given a class, and other clones once, few, many or no size at all.

CDR3nt,CDR3aa,d_gene,v_gene,abundance,j_gene
TGTGCCAGCATTCCTCCGGGACAGGCAAGCTCTGGAAACACCATATATTTT,CASIPPGQASSGNTIYF,NA,TRBV21-1,NA,TRBJ1-3
TGTGCCAGCAGCCAAGCCAACCGGAGAGGCTCTGGAAACACCATATATTTT,CASSQANRRGSGNTIYF,NA,TRBV4-2,NA,TRBJ1-3
TGTGCCACCAGTGATTCGGGGGGATTAGAGACCCAGTACTTC,CATSDSGGLETQYF,TRBD2,TRBV24-1,few,TRBJ2-5
TGTGCCAGCAGCCATGGGTCACTAGCTCAGAACAATGAGCAGTTCTTC,CASSHGSLAQNNEQFF,NA,TRBV7-3,NA,TRBJ2-1
TGTGCCACCAGTCCTCGGGACACCCAAGAGACCCAGTACTTC,CATSPRDTQETQYF,NA,TRBV24-1,NA,TRBJ2-5
TGTGCCAGCAGGAAAGACAGTTACTCCTACAATGAGCAGTTCTTC,CASRKDSYSYNEQFF,NA,TRBV2,few,TRBJ2-1
TGTGCCAGCAGCTTGGGGCGGCGGTACTCTGGGACAGATACGCAGTATTTT,CASSLGRRYSGTDTQYF,NA,TRBV7-3,NA,TRBJ2-3
TGTGCCAGCAGTGAAGTCAGGGGCGGGGTCGAGCGGGAGAATGAGCAGTTCTTC,CASSEVRGGVERENEQFF,TRBD2,TRBV2,NA,TRBJ2-1
TGTGCTAGCAGCCAGACTAGACAGGGGCGACCTACAACTAATGAAAAACTGTTTTTT,CASSQTRQGRPTTNEKLFF,TRBD1,TRBV7-7,NA,TRBJ1-4
TGTGCCAGCAGCCTCCACCCGGGACAGTTTAACTATGGCTACACCTTC,CASSLHPGQFNYGYTF,TRBD1,TRBV14,NA,TRBJ1-2
TGTGCCAGCAGTTTGATTTCGAGGTACGAGCAGTACTTC,CASSLISRYEQYF,NA,TRBV6-2/TRBV6-3,NA,TRBJ2-7
TGTGCCAGCAGTGATCCGCGGGGGGTAGCCAGAGATACGCAGTATTTT,CASSDPRGVARDTQYF,TRBD2,TRBV6-1,NA,TRBJ2-3
TGTGCCAGCAGTTTGGTGGGAGGGGCTCACACTGATGAGCAGTTCTTC,CASSLVGGAHTDEQFF,TRBD2,TRBV28,NA,TRBJ2-1
TGTGCCAGCAGCGCGGGAACGGATCACACTGAAGCTTTCTTT,CASSAGTDHTEAFF,NA,TRBV5-8,once,TRBJ1-1
TGTGCCAGCAGCCCACTCGGGACAGCCTACGAGCAGTACTTC,CASSPLGTAYEQYF,TRBD1,TRBV7-2,once,TRBJ2-7
TGTGCCAGCAACGACAGGGGGAGCACAGATACGCAGTATTTT,CASNDRGSTDTQYF,TRBD1,TRBV6-5,NA,TRBJ2-3
TGTGCCAGCACCCTCTATAATTCACCCCTCCACTTT,CASTLYNSPLHF,NA,TRBV28,NA,TRBJ1-6
TGTGCCAGCAGCGTAGCTTTTGGGACTAGCGGGAGGGCAGGGAACAATGAGCAGTTCTTC,CASSVAFGTSGRAGNNEQFF,TRBD2,TRBV9,NA,TRBJ2-1
TGTGCCAGCAGCCCGGGACAGGGGAGCATTCAGTACTTC,CASSPGQGSIQYF,TRBD1,TRBV11-3,NA,TRBJ2-4
TGCAGCGGGGGACAGGGGCCTCAAGAGACCCAGTACTTC,CSGGQGPQETQYF,TRBD1,TRBV29-1,NA,TRBJ2-5
TGCGCCAGCAGCCCAAGAGGGAATTCACCCCTCCACTTT,CASSPRGNSPLHF,NA,TRBV4-3,NA,TRBJ1-6
TGTGCCAGCAGTTACCGTCCACTCTACGAGCAGTACTTC,CASSYRPLYEQYF,NA,TRBV6-6,NA,TRBJ2-7
TGTGCCAGCAGCCGGGACAGGGTAAAAGGTTTCTTT,CASSRDRVKGFF,TRBD1,TRBV6-2/TRBV6-3,NA,TRBJ1-1
TGTGCCACCAGTGATAACAGACCAGGCTATGGCTACACCTTC,CATSDNRPGYGYTF,NA,TRBV24-1,NA,TRBJ1-2
TGCGCCAGCAGCCGAGACCCGCGAGGCACCGGGGAGCTGTTTTTT,CASSRDPRGTGELFF,NA,TRBV4-3,NA,TRBJ2-2
TGTGCCATCAGTGCCACCGGGACAGACCAAGAGACCCAGTACTTC,CAISATGTDQETQYF,TRBD1,TRBV10-3,NA,TRBJ2-5
TGTGCCAGCAGCTTGACTAGCGGGGGGTCAGATACGCAGTATTTT,CASSLTSGGSDTQYF,TRBD2,TRBV7-2,NA,TRBJ2-3
TGTGCCACCAGCAGAGATTTGGCGGCTGAGCAGTTCTTC,CATSRDLAAEQFF,NA,TRBV15,NA,TRBJ2-1
TGTGCCAGCAGTTACCCTCGACAGGGGAGGACTGAAGCTTTCTTT,CASSYPRQGRTEAFF,TRBD1,TRBV6-2/TRBV6-3,NA,TRBJ1-1
TGTGCCAGCAGCGCCGGGGGGAAACAAGAGACCCAGTACTTC,CASSAGGKQETQYF,TRBD2,TRBV9,NA,TRBJ2-5
TGTGCCAGCAGCTATTGGTTCCCAGGGGGACAGGGGAGAAAGGGCACTGAAGCTTTCTTT,CASSYWFPGGQGRKGTEAFF,TRBD1,TRBV5-4,NA,TRBJ1-1
TGTGCCAGCAGTGACCCAGAACACCTCCGGGGGGCGGCTGAAGCTTTCTTT,CASSDPEHLRGAAEAFF,NA,TRBV6-4,NA,TRBJ1-1
TGTGCCAGCAGTCCACGACGGTGGGCAAGCAATCAGCCCCAGCATTTT,CASSPRRWASNQPQHF,NA,TRBV27,NA,TRBJ1-5
TGTGCCAGTAGCCAGGGGTACGAGACCCAGTACTTC,CASSQGYETQYF,NA,TRBV19,NA,TRBJ2-5
TGTGCCATCAGTGAGTTCGGAGGAGAAGAGACCCAGTACTTC,CAISEFGGEETQYF,NA,TRBV10-3,NA,TRBJ2-5
TGTGCCAGCAGCCGAGGCGGGGCGCCGGGTTCCTACGAGCAGTACTTC,CASSRGGAPGSYEQYF,NA,TRBV7-8,NA,TRBJ2-7
TGCGCCAGCACTCCGGGACTAGCGACACAAGAGACCCAGTACTTC,CASTPGLATQETQYF,TRBD2,TRBV5-1,NA,TRBJ2-5
TGTGCCAGCAGCTTAGGGGTCCCCAGGGGCAATCAGCCCCAGCATTTT,CASSLGVPRGNQPQHF,NA,TRBV7-2,NA,TRBJ1-5
TGTGCCAGCAGCTTGTCTTTGAATAGGTTCGGGACTGAAGCTTTCTTT,CASSLSLNRFGTEAFF,NA,TRBV5-5,NA,TRBJ1-1
TGTGCCAGCAGCGTAGGTCCCCCTAGCACAGATACGCAGTATTTT,CASSVGPPSTDTQYF,NA,TRBV9,NA,TRBJ2-3
TGTGCCAGCAGCCAACTATTCCGGGACAGGTTTGTTCGCGGCTACACCTTC,CASSQLFRDRFVRGYTF,TRBD1,TRBV4-2,NA,TRBJ1-2
TGTGCCAGCAGGGAACGTCCGGGACAGCGCTATGGCTACACCTTC,CASRERPGQRYGYTF,TRBD1,TRBV2,NA,TRBJ1-2
TGTGCCAGCAGTGGGGCGGAAGGGAGGGCCCATAATGAGCAGTTCTTC,CASSGAEGRAHNEQFF,TRBD2,TRBV2,NA,TRBJ2-1
TGTGCCAGCAGTGAAACTACTAGCGGGAGGAGAAGGGAGACCCAGTACTTC,CASSETTSGRRRETQYF,TRBD2,TRBV6-1,many,TRBJ2-5
TGTGCCAGCAGCGTAGCTACAGGGACAGGGTACGGTAGCGGATACAATGAGCAGTTCTTC,CASSVATGTGYGSGYNEQFF,TRBD1,TRBV9,once,TRBJ2-1
TGTGCCACCAGCAGAGTTCGAGCGGGGGGTGCTGGTGAGACCCAGTACTTC,CATSRVRAGGAGETQYF,TRBD2,TRBV15,NA,TRBJ2-5
TGCGCCAGCAGCCAACTGTCAACTAGCGGACTCACAGATACGCAGTATTTT,CASSQLSTSGLTDTQYF,TRBD2,TRBV4-3,few,TRBJ2-3
TGTGCCAGCAGCCACTCACTCCGGGAGTACGAGCAGTACTTC,CASSHSLREYEQYF,NA,TRBV14,NA,TRBJ2-7
TGTGCTAGTGGTTTGGAGGGACAGGGTGGTCAGCCCCAGCATTTT,CASGLEGQGGQPQHF,TRBD1,TRBV12-5,NA,TRBJ1-5